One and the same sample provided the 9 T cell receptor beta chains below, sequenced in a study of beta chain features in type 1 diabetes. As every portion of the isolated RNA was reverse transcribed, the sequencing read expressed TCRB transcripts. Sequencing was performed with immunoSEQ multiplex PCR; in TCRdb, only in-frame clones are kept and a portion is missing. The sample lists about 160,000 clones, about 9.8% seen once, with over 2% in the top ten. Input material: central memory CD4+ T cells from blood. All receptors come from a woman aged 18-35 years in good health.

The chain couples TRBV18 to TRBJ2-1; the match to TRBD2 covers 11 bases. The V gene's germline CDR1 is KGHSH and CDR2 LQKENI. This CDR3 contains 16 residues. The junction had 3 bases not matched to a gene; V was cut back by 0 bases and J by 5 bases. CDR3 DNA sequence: TGTGCCAGCTCACCACCATCTAGCGGGAGGCACAATGAGCAGTTCTTC. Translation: CASSPPSSGRHNEQFF.

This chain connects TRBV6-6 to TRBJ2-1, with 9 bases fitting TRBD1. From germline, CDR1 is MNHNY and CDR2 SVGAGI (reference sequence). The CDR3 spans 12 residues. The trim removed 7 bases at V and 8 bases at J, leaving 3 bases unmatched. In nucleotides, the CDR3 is TGTGCCAGCATGACAGGGGGATATGAGCAGTTCTTC. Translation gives CASMTGGYEQFF.

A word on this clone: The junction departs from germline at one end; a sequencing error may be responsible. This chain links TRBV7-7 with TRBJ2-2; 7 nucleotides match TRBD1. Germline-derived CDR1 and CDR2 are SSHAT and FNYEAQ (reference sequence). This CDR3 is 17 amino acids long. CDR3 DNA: TGTGCTAGCAGCTTCGCCCCGGGACAGCACCACACCGGGGAGCTGTTTTTT. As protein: CASSFAPGQHHTGELFF.

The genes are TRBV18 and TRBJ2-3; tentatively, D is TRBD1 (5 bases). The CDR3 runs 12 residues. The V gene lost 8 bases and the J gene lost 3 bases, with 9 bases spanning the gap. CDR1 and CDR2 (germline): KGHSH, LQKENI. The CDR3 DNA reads TGTGCCAGCCGGCAGGGAACAGATACGCAGTATTTT. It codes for CASRQGTDTQYF.

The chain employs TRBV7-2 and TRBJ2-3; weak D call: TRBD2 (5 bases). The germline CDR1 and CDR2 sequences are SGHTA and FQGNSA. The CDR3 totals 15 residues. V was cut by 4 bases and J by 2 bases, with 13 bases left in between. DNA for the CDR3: TGTGCCAGCAGCTCAAGTCCGCGGGTCACAGATACGCAGTATTTT. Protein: CASSSSPRVTDTQYF.

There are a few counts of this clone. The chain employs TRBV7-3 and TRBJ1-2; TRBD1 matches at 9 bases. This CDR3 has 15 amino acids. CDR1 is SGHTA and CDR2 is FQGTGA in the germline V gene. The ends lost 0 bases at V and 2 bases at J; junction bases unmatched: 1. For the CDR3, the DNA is TGTGCCAGCAGCTTAACTGGGACAGGGAACTATGGCTACACCTTC. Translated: CASSLTGTGNYGYTF.

Here the CDR3 reads CASSYGLAGEEQYF. The CDR3, as DNA: TGCGCCAGCAGCTACGGACTAGCGGGAGAGGAGCAGTACTTC. The J gene is TRBJ2-7, the V gene TRBV5-1; 13 positions agree with TRBD2. V gave up 3 bases and J gave up 7 bases; unmatched junction bases: 4. CDR1 SGHRS and CDR2 YFSETQ come from the germline V gene. The CDR3 extends over 14 amino acids.

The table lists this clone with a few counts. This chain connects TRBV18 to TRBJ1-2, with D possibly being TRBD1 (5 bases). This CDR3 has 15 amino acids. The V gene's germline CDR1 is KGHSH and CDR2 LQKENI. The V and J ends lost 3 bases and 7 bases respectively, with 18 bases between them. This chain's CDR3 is CASSPILDRSSGYTF. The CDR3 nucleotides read TGTGCCAGCTCACCGATTCTTGACAGATCTAGTGGCTACACCTTC.

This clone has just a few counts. The CDR3, as DNA: TGTGCCAGCAGTCGTAACACTGAAGCTTTCTTT. This translates into CASSRNTEAFF. The J gene is TRBJ1-1, the V gene TRBV6-6; D gene unclear. V was trimmed by 5 bases and J by 2 bases, leaving 3 bases between them. Germline CDR1 reads MNHNY; CDR2 reads SVGAGI (reference sequence). The CDR3 consists of 11 residues.